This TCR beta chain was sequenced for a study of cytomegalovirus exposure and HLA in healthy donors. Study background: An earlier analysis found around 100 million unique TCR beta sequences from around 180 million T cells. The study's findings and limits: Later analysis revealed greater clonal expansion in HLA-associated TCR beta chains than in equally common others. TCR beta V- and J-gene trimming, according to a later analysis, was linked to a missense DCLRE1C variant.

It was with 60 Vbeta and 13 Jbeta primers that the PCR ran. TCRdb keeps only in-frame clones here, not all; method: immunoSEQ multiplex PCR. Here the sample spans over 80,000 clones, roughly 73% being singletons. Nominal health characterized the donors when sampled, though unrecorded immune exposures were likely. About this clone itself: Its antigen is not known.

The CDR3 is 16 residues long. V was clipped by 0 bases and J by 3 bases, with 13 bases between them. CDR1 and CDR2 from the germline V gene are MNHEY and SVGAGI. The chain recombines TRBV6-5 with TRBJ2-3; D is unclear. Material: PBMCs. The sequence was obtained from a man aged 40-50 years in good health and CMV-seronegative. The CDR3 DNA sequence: TGTGCCAGCAGTTACTCCGGGTTAGGCATGACAGATACGCAGTATTTT. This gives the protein CASSYSGLGMTDTQYF.